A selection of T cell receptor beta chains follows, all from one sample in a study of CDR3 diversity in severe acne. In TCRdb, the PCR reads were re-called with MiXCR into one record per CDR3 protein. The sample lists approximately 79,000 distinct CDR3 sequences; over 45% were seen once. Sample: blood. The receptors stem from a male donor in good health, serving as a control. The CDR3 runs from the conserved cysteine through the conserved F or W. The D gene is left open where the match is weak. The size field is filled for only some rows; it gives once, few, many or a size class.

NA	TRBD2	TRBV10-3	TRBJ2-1	CAISGASGRASNEQFF	TGTGCCATCAGTGGGGCTAGCGGGAGGGCCTCCAATGAGCAGTTCTTC
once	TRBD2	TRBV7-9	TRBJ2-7	CASSPRAGRLDNEQYF	TGTGCTAGCAGCCCCAGGGCCGGGAGGCTGGACAATGAGCAGTACTTC
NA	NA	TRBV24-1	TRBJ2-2	CATSDFRGMDTGELFF	TGTGCCACCAGTGATTTTCGGGGCATGGACACCGGGGAGCTGTTTTTT
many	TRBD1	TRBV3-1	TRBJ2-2	CASSLGTGGTGELFF	TGTGCCAGCAGCCTAGGGACAGGGGGCACCGGGGAGCTGTTTTTT
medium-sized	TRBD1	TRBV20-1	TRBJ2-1	CSARGTGVNEQFF	TGCAGTGCTAGGGGGACAGGGGTCAATGAGCAGTTCTTC
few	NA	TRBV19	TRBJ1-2	CASSPASGYGYTF	TGTGCCAGTTCCCCAGCATCTGGCTATGGCTACACCTTC
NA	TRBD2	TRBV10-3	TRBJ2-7	CASRQHREAYEQYF	TGTGCCAGCAGACAACACCGGGAGGCCTACGAGCAGTACTTC
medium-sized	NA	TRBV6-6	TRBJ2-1	CASLPGLYNEQFF	TGTGCCAGCCTGCCGGGACTTTACAATGAGCAGTTCTTC
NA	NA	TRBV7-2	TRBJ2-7	CASAPAQTNGYTYF	TGTGCCAGCGCCCCCGCCCAGACCAATGGCTACACCTACTTC
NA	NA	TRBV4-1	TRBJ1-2	CASSQLGDDGYTF	TGCGCCAGCAGCCAATTGGGGGACGATGGCTACACCTTC
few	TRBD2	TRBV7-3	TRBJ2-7	CASRATSGRREQYF	TGTGCCAGCAGGGCTACTAGCGGGAGACGAGAGCAGTACTTC
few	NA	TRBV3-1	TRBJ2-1	CASSQEWREADEQFF	TGTGCCAGCAGCCAAGAGTGGAGGGAGGCCGATGAGCAGTTCTTC
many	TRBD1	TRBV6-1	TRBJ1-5	CASSETGQGQPQHF	TGTGCCAGCAGTGAAACCGGACAGGGCCAGCCCCAGCATTTT
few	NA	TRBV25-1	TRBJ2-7	CATLQYEQYF	TGTGCCACCCTACAGTACGAGCAGTACTTC
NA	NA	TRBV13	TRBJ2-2	CASSFNQGF	TGTGCCAGCAGCTTCAATCAGGGTTTT
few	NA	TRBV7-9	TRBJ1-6	CASSSSPLNSPLHF	TGTGCCAGCAGCTCCTCACCTTTGAATTCACCCCTCCACTTT
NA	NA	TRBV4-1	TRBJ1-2	CASSRDSGYTF	TGCGCCAGCAGCCGGGATAGTGGCTACACCTTC
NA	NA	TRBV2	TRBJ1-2	CASTRGDFNYGYTF	TGTGCCAGCACCAGGGGAGACTTTAACTATGGCTACACCTTC
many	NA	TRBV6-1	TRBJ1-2	CASSVQGDYGYTF	TGTGCCAGCAGTGTTCAAGGGGACTATGGCTACACCTTC
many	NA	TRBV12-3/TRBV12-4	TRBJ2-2	CASNGGVRTGELFF	TGTGCCAGCAACGGAGGGGTCCGCACCGGGGAGCTGTTTTTT
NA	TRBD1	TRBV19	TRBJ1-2	CAGRSLRTGGRDGYTF	TGTGCCGGTAGGAGCCTTCGGACAGGGGGCAGGGATGGCTACACCTTC
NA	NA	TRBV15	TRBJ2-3	CATRDWEFFTDTQYF	TGTGCCACCAGGGATTGGGAGTTTTTCACAGATACGCAGTATTTT
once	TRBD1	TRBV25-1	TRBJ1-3	CASSVGTGTGNTIYF	TGTGCCAGCAGTGTCGGGACAGGGACTGGAAACACCATATATTTT
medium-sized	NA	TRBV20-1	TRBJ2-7	CSARESGDSYEQYF	TGCAGTGCTAGAGAGAGCGGAGACTCCTACGAGCAGTACTTC
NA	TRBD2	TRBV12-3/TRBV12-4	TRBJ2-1	CASRPIGTSHNEQFF	TGTGCCAGCAGACCGATCGGGACTAGTCACAATGAGCAGTTCTTC
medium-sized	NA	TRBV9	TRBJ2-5	CASSAGETQYF	TGTGCCAGCAGCGCGGGAGAGACCCAGTACTTC
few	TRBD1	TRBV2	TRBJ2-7	CASRPRQGREQYF	TGTGCCAGCAGACCCAGACAGGGAAGAGAGCAGTACTTC
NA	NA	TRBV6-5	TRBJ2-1	CASSYEWTGGPGEQFF	TGTGCCAGCAGTTACGAGTGGACCGGGGGGCCGGGTGAGCAGTTCTTC
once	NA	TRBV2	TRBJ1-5	CASSVAGLGNQPQHF	TGTGCCAGCAGTGTTGCAGGGTTGGGCAATCAGCCCCAGCATTTT
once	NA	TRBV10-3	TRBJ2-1	CAIRGGDYNEQFF	TGTGCCATCAGGGGCGGGGATTACAATGAGCAGTTCTTC
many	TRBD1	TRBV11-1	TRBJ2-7	CASSPHGRGRREQYF	TGTGCCAGCAGCCCGCATGGCAGGGGGCGCAGGGAGCAGTACTTC
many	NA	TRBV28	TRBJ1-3	CASSPQTEYFSGNTIYF	TGTGCCAGCAGTCCTCAGACAGAATACTTCTCTGGAAACACCATATATTTT
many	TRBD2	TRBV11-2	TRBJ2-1	CASTPPGLAGVFYNEQFF	TGTGCCAGCACTCCTCCGGGACTAGCGGGAGTCTTCTACAATGAGCAGTTCTTC
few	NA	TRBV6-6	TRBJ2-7	CASSERPTGLYYEQYF	TGTGCCAGCAGTGAGCGCCCAACGGGACTCTACTACGAGCAGTACTTC
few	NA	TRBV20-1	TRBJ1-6	CSGSPGDSPLHF	TGCAGTGGTTCTCCGGGGGATTCACCCCTCCACTTT
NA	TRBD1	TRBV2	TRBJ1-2	CASDDQGDYGYAF	TGTGCCAGCGATGATCAGGGGGACTATGGCTACGCCTTC
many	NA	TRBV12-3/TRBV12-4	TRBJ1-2	CASSLGYIYGYTF	TGTGCCAGCAGTTTGGGGTACATCTATGGCTACACCTTC
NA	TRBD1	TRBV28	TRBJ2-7	CASSYGTGGLEQYF	TGTGCCAGCAGTTACGGGACAGGGGGTCTCGAGCAGTACTTC
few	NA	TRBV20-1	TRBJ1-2	CSAGGTYGYTF	TGCAGTGCGGGAGGTACCTATGGCTACACCTTC
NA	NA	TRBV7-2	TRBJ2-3	CASSSSSTDTQYF	TGTGCCAGCAGCAGCAGCAGCACAGATACGCAGTATTTT
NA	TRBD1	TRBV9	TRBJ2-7	CASSNRDRGTEQYF	TGTGCCAGCAGCAACCGGGACAGGGGAACCGAGCAGTACTTC
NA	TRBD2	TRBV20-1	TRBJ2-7	CSAQEVAGPTYEQYF	TGCAGTGCTCAAGAGGTAGCGGGTCCTACCTACGAGCAGTACTTC